These 21 T cell receptor beta chains share one sample of origin, sequenced in a study of shared clonotypes between healthy human individuals. The data were produced by immunoSEQ multiplex PCR, yet TCRdb's version contains in-frame clones alone and is incomplete. The table records 650,000 to 800,000 clones, about two thirds of them present only once. The sample was memory CD4+ T cells sorted from blood. Described subset: CD45RA-negative fraction. The receptors come from a woman aged 25 to 45 in good health.

The rearrangement uses TRBV5-1 and TRBJ1-2; D call uncertain. CDR3 size: 14 residues. Germline V gene lookup returns CDR1 SGHRS and CDR2 YFSETQ. Trimming cost V 5 bases and J 4 bases, with 15 bases left between them. The CDR3, as DNA: TGCGCCAGCAGTGGTAATTCCGGGATCTATGGCTACACCTTC. Translating it yields CASSGNSGIYGYTF.

The V call is TRBV29-1, the J call TRBJ1-2; no definite D call. There are 9 residues in the CDR3. Trimming removed 4 bases from V and 7 bases from J, with 4 bases in between. Looked up from germline, CDR1 is SQVTM and CDR2 is ANQGSEA. CDR3 DNA: TGCAGCGTTGCGGGTGGCTACACCTTC. It codes for CSVAGGYTF. The whole variable domain, filled in from reference TRBV29-1 and TRBJ1-2, reads SAVISQKPSRDICQRGTSLTIQCQVDSQVTMMFWYRQQPGQSLTLIATANQGSEATYESGFVIDKFPISRPNLTFSTLTVSNMSPEDSSIYLCSVAGGYTFGSGTRLTVV.

The chain has TRBV20-1 and TRBJ2-5; D remains unclear. Germline V gene lookup returns CDR1 DFQATT and CDR2 SNEGSKA (reference sequence). CDR3 size: 10 residues. V lost 5 bases and J lost 6, with 7 bases in between. As DNA, the CDR3 is TGCAGTGCTGTTACTCAGACCCAGTACTTC. This encodes CSAVTQTQYF.

V and J are TRBV2 and TRBJ2-6; D remains unclear. This CDR3 comprises 16 residues. V was clipped by 2 bases and J by 1 base, with 9 bases between them. The germline V gene encodes CDR1 SNHLY and CDR2 FYNNEI. CDR3 sequence reads: CASSESPTSGANVLTF. The DNA of the CDR3 is TGTGCCAGCAGTGAATCTCCGACTTCTGGGGCCAACGTCCTGACTTTC.

This clone has a handful of counts. J is TRBJ2-1 and V is TRBV6-1, with unresolved D. In germline, CDR1 is MNHNS, CDR2 SASEGT. Trimming shortened V by 10 bases and J by 8 bases, and 15 bases separated the two germline ends. The CDR3 sequence is 12 residues long. DNA for the CDR3: TGTGCCACCCACCTCTTCCCTCATGAGCAGTTCTTC. This codes for CATHLFPHEQFF.

About this clone itself: Within the sample, other DNA sequences also encode this same CDR3. V usage is TRBV9 and J usage is TRBJ1-2; D uncertain. Germline CDR1 reads SGDLS; CDR2 reads YYNGEE. Trimming shortened V by 0 bases and J by 2 bases, and 8 bases separated the two germline ends. This CDR3 region has 14 residues. The CDR3, as DNA: TGTGCCAGCAGCGTAGGTACGGAGAACTATGGCTACACCTTC. Translation: CASSVGTENYGYTF.

The chain carries TRBV14 and TRBJ1-2; 9 bases are a match to TRBD1. The junction had 4 bases not matched to a gene; V was cut back by 4 bases and J by 4 bases. CDR1 and CDR2 (germline): SGHDN, FVKESK. The CDR3 spans 14 residues. CDR3 sequence reads: CASSRLDRGYGYTF. In DNA form, the CDR3 reads TGTGCCAGCAGCCGCCTGGACAGGGGCTATGGCTACACCTTC.

This clone appeared a single time. The genes are TRBV29-1 and TRBJ2-7; 8 positions match TRBD2. The J segment lost 4 bases and the V segment lost 7 bases, leaving 9 bases of the junction unmatched. This CDR3 spans 13 amino acids. Germline V gives CDR1 SQVTM, CDR2 ANQGSEA. CDR3 region: CSAITGLGYEQYF. The CDR3 DNA is TGCAGCGCCATAACGGGACTAGGGTACGAGCAGTACTTC.

The CDR3 coding sequence is TGTGCCAGCTCCGGTGCCCCAGAAAAACTGTTTTTT. Amino acids: CASSGAPEKLFF. This chain uses TRBV6-6 with TRBJ1-4; D remains unclear. Germline V gene data show CDR1 as MNHNY and CDR2 as SVGAGI (reference sequence). V lost 8 bases, J lost 8 bases, and 12 bases lay in between. This CDR3 contains 12 residues.

This chain uses TRBV7-2 with TRBJ2-1; D ambiguous. The germline gives CDR1 SGHTA, CDR2 FQGNSA. CDR3 length: 14 amino acids. Trimming shortened V by 0 bases and J by 0 bases, and 3 bases separated the two germline ends. The CDR3 nucleotides are TGTGCCAGCAGCTTAGCGCTCTCCTACAATGAGCAGTTCTTC. Amino acids: CASSLALSYNEQFF.

The rearrangement links TRBV4-1 to TRBJ2-4; 13 bases agree with TRBD2. The ends lost 3 bases at V and 4 bases at J; junction bases unmatched: 15. Germline assignment: CDR1 MGHRA and CDR2 YSYEKL. This CDR3 has 20 residues. Written as DNA, the CDR3 is TGCGCCAGCAGCCAGGGACAGGGGGGGACTAGCGGGGAAGATAAAAACATTCAGTACTTC. Translation: CASSQGQGGTSGEDKNIQYF.

The V and J genes are TRBV7-9 and TRBJ2-1, with TRBD2 as a possible D gene (6 bases). The V end lost 5 bases, the J end lost 10 bases, and 12 bases lay between the germline ends. The CDR3 has 12 residues. CDR1 is SEHNR, CDR2 FQNEAQ, per germline (reference sequence). CDR3 sequence reads: CASSITSYEQFF. CDR3 nucleotide sequence: TGTGCCAGCAGCATCACTAGCTACGAGCAGTTCTTC.

The chain uses TRBV10-3 and TRBJ1-1; TRBD1 matches 9 bases. V was clipped by 2 bases and J by 3 bases; unmatched bases: 4. The CDR3 sequence is 15 residues long. Germline lookup yields CDR1 ENHRY and CDR2 SYGVKD. The DNA of the CDR3 is TGTGCCATCAGTGAGACAGGGGGCAAGTACACTGAAGCTTTCTTT. The encoded protein is CAISETGGKYTEAFF.

This chain uses TRBV30 with TRBJ1-6; D call uncertain. Germline CDR1 and CDR2: GTSNPN and SVGIG (reference sequence). V dropped 4 bases and J dropped 7 bases, with 11 bases sitting between them. This CDR3 is built from 13 residues. CDR3 loop: CAWTEAVNSPLHF. CDR3 sequence (DNA): TGTGCCTGGACTGAGGCAGTAAATTCACCCCTCCACTTT.

The CDR3 loop is CASSPGTISYGYTF. In nucleotides, the CDR3 is TGTGCCAGCTCGCCTGGGACAATTTCCTATGGCTACACCTTC. The V gene is TRBV18, the J gene TRBJ1-2; D is perhaps TRBD1 (6 bases). The CDR3 covers 14 residues. V was shortened by 6 bases and J by 4 bases, with 15 bases between the two germline ends. Germline-derived CDR1 and CDR2 are KGHSH and LQKENI.

The V and J genes are TRBV18 and TRBJ2-5, with unresolved D. There are 13 residues in the CDR3. V was cut by 8 bases and J by 7 bases, with 17 bases left in between. In germline, CDR1 is KGHSH, CDR2 LQKENI. The DNA of the CDR3 is TGTGCCAGCCGTCACAGTGCTTCTTGGACCCAGTACTTC. Translated, it gives CASRHSASWTQYF.

This clone was found a few times. The chain recombines TRBV5-1 with TRBJ1-4; a possible D gene is TRBD1 (5 bases). The ends were cut back, 4 bases at V and 7 bases at J, with 14 bases in the middle. Germline CDR1 is SGHRS and CDR2 is YFSETQ. This CDR3 is built from 14 residues. Here the CDR3 reads CASSLGLDGEKLFF. For the CDR3, the DNA is TGCGCCAGCAGCCTGGGACTGGATGGTGAAAAACTGTTTTTT.

The chain couples TRBV5-1 to TRBJ2-3; D is ambiguous. V gave up 0 bases and J gave up 0 bases, with 8 bases separating them. Germline V gene lookup returns CDR1 SGHRS and CDR2 YFSETQ. This CDR3 is built from 15 residues. The CDR3 protein is CASSLVGSSTDTQYF. As DNA, the CDR3 is TGCGCCAGCAGCTTGGTGGGCAGTAGCACAGATACGCAGTATTTT.

J is TRBJ1-1 and V is TRBV30; D may be TRBD1 (5 bases). CDR1 and CDR2 from the germline V gene are GTSNPN and SVGIG (reference sequence). The V and J ends lost 0 bases and 1 base respectively, with 12 bases between them. The CDR3 loop spans 15 amino acids. CDR3 amino acids: CAWSVLPGANTEAFF. DNA for the CDR3: TGTGCCTGGAGTGTACTGCCCGGGGCGAACACTGAAGCTTTCTTT.

V usage is TRBV27 and J usage is TRBJ2-7, with TRBD1 identical over 11 bases. The germline V gene encodes CDR1 MNHEY and CDR2 SMNVEV (reference sequence). The CDR3 is 15 amino acids. Trimming cost V 5 bases and J 3 bases; bases outside gene matches: 6. CDR3 residues: CASSVRTGGFYEQYF. The CDR3 DNA is TGTGCCAGCAGTGTCCGGACAGGGGGCTTCTACGAGCAGTACTTC.

This clone was seen only a few times. The chain employs TRBV5-1 and TRBJ2-5, with a tentative D call TRBD1 (6 bases). The CDR3 is made up of 14 amino acids. Germline V lookup: CDR1 SGHRS, CDR2 YFSETQ. With 4 bases removed from V and 4 bases from J, the gap between germline ends came to 14 bases. CDR3 DNA sequence: TGCGCCAGCAGCCAGGGACATTACGGAGAGACCCAGTACTTC. Its protein is CASSQGHYGETQYF.